This is a list of T cell receptor beta chains from one sample in a study of cytomegalovirus exposure and HLA in healthy donors. The protocol was immunoSEQ multiplex PCR, while the TCRdb copy is restricted to in-frame clones and leaves out a portion. The sample holds 130,000 to 150,000 clones; about 87% are singletons and the top ten take 5.5% to 7%. The material sequenced was PBMCs. Receptor source: a young woman in good health and CMV-seropositive. The CDR3 runs from the conserved cysteine through the conserved F or W. The order of the fields is clone size, D gene, V gene, J gene, CDR3 DNA, CDR3 protein. The D gene is left open where the match is weak. Clone size, where shown, is once, few, many, or a class for clones that have expanded.

>NA|TRBD2|TRBV6-5|TRBJ2-7
TGTGCCAGCAGTTTGGGGGGGTCCTACGAGCAGTACTTC
CASSLGGSYEQYF
>few|TRBD1|TRBV28|TRBJ1-5
TGTGCCAGCAGTTTTAGGGCAGGGGGCTTTAATCAGCCCCAGCATTTT
CASSFRAGGFNQPQHF
>many|NA|TRBV2|TRBJ2-6
TGTGCCAGTGGGGCAGGGGCCCCAGGGGCCAACGTCCTGACTTTC
CASGAGAPGANVLTF
>NA|NA|TRBV7-8|TRBJ2-7
TGTGCCAGCAGCTTGAGGACACAAACCTACGAGCAGTACTTC
CASSLRTQTYEQYF
>NA|NA|TRBV12-5|TRBJ2-3
TGTGCTAGTGGTCCGTCCGGCACAGATACGCAGTATTTT
CASGPSGTDTQYF
>NA|TRBD1|TRBV5-4|TRBJ2-1
TGTGCCAGCAGGATTTTGGGAGGGACAGGGGGGGAAAATGAGCAGTTCTTC
CASRILGGTGGENEQFF
>NA|TRBD2|TRBV5-1|TRBJ2-4
TGCGCCAGCAGCTCGACCCCGGGACTAGCGGGAGATCGGACCAAAAACATTCAGTACTTC
CASSSTPGLAGDRTKNIQYF
>few|NA|TRBV28|TRBJ2-7
TGTGCCAGCAGTCCGGGACTGCAGACCTACGAGCAGTACTTC
CASSPGLQTYEQYF
>once|TRBD1|TRBV27|TRBJ2-5
TGTGCCAGCAGTTTATTTGGGACAGGGGGACAGACCCAGTACTTC
CASSLFGTGGQTQYF
>NA|NA|TRBV7-9|TRBJ1-1
TGTGCCAGCAGCTCGATAGAGGGTAGTGACACTGAAGCTTTCTTT
CASSSIEGSDTEAFF
>NA|TRBD2|TRBV7-2|TRBJ2-5
TGTGCCAGCAGCTTGCAGCGGGGGGGCGGAGAGACCCAGTACTTC
CASSLQRGGGETQYF
>NA|TRBD2|TRBV7-9|TRBJ2-1
TGTGCCAGCAGCTTAGGGCTAGCGGGGTACAATGAGCAGTTCTTC
CASSLGLAGYNEQFF
>few|NA|TRBV7-7|TRBJ2-7
TGTGCCAGCAGCTTGACCCCCGAGGGCGAGCAGTACTTC
CASSLTPEGEQYF
>NA|NA|TRBV7-9|TRBJ2-1
TGTGCCAGCAGCTTTGGGCCCCTCGATGAGCAGTTCTTC
CASSFGPLDEQFF
>few|NA|TRBV5-6|TRBJ2-1
TGTGCCAGCAGTTTCGAGGGGGACTACCTTAATGAGCAGTTCTTC
CASSFEGDYLNEQFF
>NA|TRBD2|TRBV2|TRBJ2-1
TGTGCCAGCAGCGGTAGCGGGGGGGATATCGATGAGCAGTTCTTC
CASSGSGGDIDEQFF
>NA|TRBD2|TRBV2|TRBJ2-1
TGTGCCAGCAGAGCCCTCCTGTTCAGAGACGGCGGGGGGGCTTACAATGAGCAGTTCTTC
CASRALLFRDGGGAYNEQFF
>NA|NA|TRBV6-5|TRBJ1-6
TGTGCCACAGAGAAGACAGGCTATAGAAATTCACCCCTCCACTTT
CATEKTGYRNSPLHF
>once|NA|TRBV29-1|TRBJ2-5
TGCAGCGTTGGATCTAGAATCGGAGAGACCCAGTACTTC
CSVGSRIGETQYF
>NA|NA|TRBV7-8|TRBJ2-1
TGTGCCAGCAGCTTAATAGTGCCGTTCTTC
CASSLIVPFF
>NA|TRBD1|TRBV27|TRBJ1-1
TGTGCCAGCAGTTTATTTTCGGCGAGACAGGGGGCGAGGGGCACTGAAGCTTTCTTT
CASSLFSARQGARGTEAFF
>once|NA|TRBV15|TRBJ2-3
TGTGCCACCAGCAACTTTATGGCACAGCCTAGCACAGATACGCAGTATTTT
CATSNFMAQPSTDTQYF
>NA|NA|TRBV5-4|TRBJ2-7
TGTGCCAGCAGCGACCAGGGCAGAACCTACGAGCAGTACTTC
CASSDQGRTYEQYF
>NA|NA|TRBV30|TRBJ2-7
TGTGCCTGGAGTGTCGGGTCGACAGGATATCTCCAAAAGGACTACGAGCAGTACTTC
CAWSVGSTGYLQKDYEQYF
>NA|NA|TRBV5-4|TRBJ2-5
TGTGCCAGCAGCTTGGGGGGTGGGGCGGTAACAAACCAAGAGACCCAGTACTTC
CASSLGGGAVTNQETQYF
>NA|TRBD1|TRBV9|TRBJ2-1
TGTGCCAGCACCCTAAGGGGGACAGGGGGGTACAATGAGCAGTTCTTC
CASTLRGTGGYNEQFF
>NA|TRBD1|TRBV11-2|TRBJ2-7
TGTGCCAGCGGAAGTACAGGGGAACCGACCTACGAGCAGTACTTC
CASGSTGEPTYEQYF
>NA|NA|TRBV28|TRBJ2-7
TGTGCCAGCACTGTTAGCGGGTGGACAGCCTCCGCCTACGAGCAGTACTTC
CASTVSGWTASAYEQYF
>NA|NA|TRBV5-6|TRBJ2-4
TGTGCCAGCAGCTTGTTTCGGGTAGAGCCCAAAAACATTCAGTACTTC
CASSLFRVEPKNIQYF
>NA|TRBD2|TRBV5-1|TRBJ2-7
TGCGCCAGCAGCGACACTAGCGGGAGCCCCTACGAGCAGTACTTC
CASSDTSGSPYEQYF
>NA|NA|TRBV10-3|TRBJ2-1
TGTGCCATCAGCACAGGGATCTCCGGTCGGGACAATGAGCAGTTCTTC
CAISTGISGRDNEQFF
>NA|NA|TRBV11-2|TRBJ2-1
TGTGCCAGCAGCTTCGCGTACAATGAGCAGTTCTTC
CASSFAYNEQFF
>NA|NA|TRBV23-1|TRBJ2-7
TGCGCCAGCTACGACATTTCCTACGAGCAGTACTTC
CASYDISYEQYF
>NA|TRBD2|TRBV28|TRBJ2-7
TGTGCCAGCAGTTGGGGACTAGCGGGAGGAAGATCCTACGAGCAGTACTTC
CASSWGLAGGRSYEQYF
>NA|TRBD1|TRBV2|TRBJ1-1
TGTGCCAGCAGTGACACCGGGACAGGGGTTCTGAACACTGAAGCTTTCTTT
CASSDTGTGVLNTEAFF
>NA|TRBD1|TRBV6-1|TRBJ1-5
TGTGCCAGTCAGGTCCAGGGGGCTTATCAGCCCCAGCATTTT
CASQVQGAYQPQHF
>NA|NA|TRBV28|TRBJ1-2
TGTGCCACCTCCCGACAGGCAACCTCGTATGGCTACACCTTC
CATSRQATSYGYTF
>NA|NA|TRBV9|TRBJ2-7
TGTGCCAGCAGCCTATTTGGAGGTTCCGACTCCTACGAGCAGTACTTC
CASSLFGGSDSYEQYF
>NA|NA|TRBV29-1|TRBJ1-1
TGCAGCGTCGCTACAGGGTTGAACACTGAAGCTTTCTTT
CSVATGLNTEAFF
>NA|TRBD1|TRBV6-5|TRBJ1-6
TGTGCCAGCAGTTATTCCGACAGGGGAGATTCACCCCTCCACTTT
CASSYSDRGDSPLHF
>once|NA|TRBV5-1|TRBJ1-1
TGCGCCAGCAGCTTGGTTTGGGCCCAAACTGAAGCTTTCTTT
CASSLVWAQTEAFF
>once|NA|TRBV2|TRBJ1-1
TGTGCCAGCAGTGTGGCAGACAAGTCTGAAGCTTTCTTT
CASSVADKSEAFF